The 10 T cell receptor beta chains below all came from one sample that was sequenced in a study of T cells in Graves' hyperthyroidism and ophthalmopathy. Amplification yielded TCR beta CDR3 regions, with RNA transcripts as the source. The primer set for the first-round RT-PCR of the TCR CDR3 was HTBI. One entry per CDR3 protein, called by TCRdb with MiXCR from the multiplex PCR reads. The table shows some 560,000 distinct CDR3 sequences, with around 13% occurring only once. Sequencing input: blood. The receptors derive from a woman aged 40 to 50 with Graves' hyperthyroidism.

Ten or more counts support this clonotype. This chain connects TRBV12-3 or TRBV12-4 to TRBJ2-1; 12 bases fit TRBD2. J lost 6 bases, V lost 4 bases, and 7 bases had no gene match. The CDR3 is 16 amino acids. CDR3 coding DNA: TGTGCCAGCAGTTCACCCGGGACTAGCGGGTTCAATGAGCAGTTCTTC. The encoded protein is CASSSPGTSGFNEQFF.

This clonotype was observed at least ten times. The chain recombines TRBV7-3 with TRBJ2-1, with 7 bases aligning to TRBD2. The CDR3 covers 13 residues. CDR1 is SGHTA, CDR2 FQGTGA, per germline. Trimming took 2 bases from V and 9 from J; bases not matched to a gene: 4. In nucleotides, the CDR3 is TGTGCCAGCAGCTTACTCGGGAGGAGTGAGCAGTTCTTC. Translation gives CASSLLGRSEQFF.

The table lists this clonotype with many counts. The chain joins TRBV12-3 or TRBV12-4 to TRBJ2-5; no firm D call. The CDR3 runs to 15 residues. The V and J ends lost 6 bases and 5 bases respectively, with 19 bases between them. As DNA, the CDR3 is TGTGCCAGCAGCTTGAGTGAACTCCCGATCGAGACCCAGTACTTC. Amino acids: CASSLSELPIETQYF.

The chain links TRBV6-1 to TRBJ1-5, with D perhaps TRBD1 (5 bases). The CDR3 extends over 16 amino acids. Trimming took off 8 bases at V and 1 base at J, with 18 bases between the two ends. CDR1 MNHNS and CDR2 SASEGT come from the germline V gene. CDR3 DNA sequence: TGTGCCAGCGGGTTGAACAGGAAGGCGAGCAATCAGCCCCAGCATTTT. Translation gives CASGLNRKASNQPQHF.

This clonotype was detected many times. This sequence joins TRBV27 and TRBJ2-7; the D gene is possibly TRBD2 (5 bases). CDR1 and CDR2 (germline): MNHEY, SMNVEV (reference sequence). This CDR3 spans 14 amino acids. V lost 6 bases and J 5 bases, leaving 17 bases between the germline ends. The CDR3 nucleotides read TGTGCCAGCAGCTTTAGAGGGTTTTGGGACGAGCAGTACTTC. Its translation: CASSFRGFWDEQYF.

Turning to this clonotype: One base away lies a much larger clone, so this may be a sequencing read error. The J gene is TRBJ1-2, the V gene TRBV28; D is unclear. The V end was cut by 2 bases, the J end by 8 bases, with 15 bases between. Germline CDR1 is MDHEN and CDR2 is SYDVKM. The CDR3 covers 14 residues. CDR3 sequence reads: CASSLQVKSGGYTF. The CDR3 DNA sequence: TGTGCCAGCAGTTTACAGGTCAAATCGGGGGGCTACACCTTC.

This clonotype was counted at least ten times. The V gene is TRBV12-3 or TRBV12-4, the J gene TRBJ2-1; 12 nucleotides line up with TRBD2. The CDR3 runs to 16 residues. After removal of 6 bases from V and 9 bases from J, the junction contained 12 bases not matched to a gene. The CDR3 reads CASSKTSGRLYGEQFF. CDR3 DNA: TGTGCCAGCAGCAAGACTAGCGGGAGACTTTACGGTGAGCAGTTCTTC.

This clonotype was observed many times. V and J are TRBV27 and TRBJ2-1, with unresolved D. The CDR3 length is 16 residues. Germline V lookup: CDR1 MNHEY, CDR2 SMNVEV (reference sequence). V was cut by 4 bases and J by 0 bases, with 13 bases left in between. DNA of the CDR3: TGTGCCAGCAGTTCCTACGGGCCAAGCTCCTACAATGAGCAGTTCTTC. Translation: CASSSYGPSSYNEQFF.

This clonotype was seen at least ten times. The gene calls are TRBV11-3 and TRBJ2-3; 10 bases are shared with TRBD2. Germline V gene data show CDR1 as SGHNT and CDR2 as YENEEA. The length of the CDR3 is 16 residues. V lost 5 bases and J lost 0; bases outside the gene matches: 5. The chain's CDR3 is CASSRRAGGSTDTQYF. The CDR3, as DNA: TGTGCCAGCAGCCGACGAGCGGGAGGGAGCACAGATACGCAGTATTTT.

The sample holds one count of this clonotype. J is TRBJ2-3 and V is TRBV7-9; 9 nucleotides line up with TRBD2. From germline, CDR1 is SEHNR and CDR2 FQNEAQ (reference sequence). V trimming: 5 bases; J trimming: 6 bases; junction bases outside the gene matches: 12. This CDR3 comprises 16 residues. The CDR3 DNA follows: TGTGCCAGCAGCCCCCCGTCGGCGGGAGGGATGGATACGCAGTATTTT. Protein sequence: CASSPPSAGGMDTQYF.